This TCR beta chain was identified during a study of blood T cell repertoires in COVID-19. Study-wide background: Sample material is recorded as cDNA or gDNA derived from T cells, B-cell-depleted T cells, or PBMCs.

CDR1 and CDR2 from the germline V gene are LGHNA and YNFKEQ. The CDR3 has 16 amino acids. V lost 3 bases, J lost 8 bases, and 10 bases stayed unmatched. Using immunoSEQ multiplex PCR, the repertoire was profiled, and TCRdb retains in-frame clones only, with some absent. The sample lists about 96,000 clones, over 85% seen once, with about 4% in the top ten. V usage is TRBV4-2 and J usage is TRBJ1-4; 9 nucleotides agree with TRBD1. The receptor was isolated from a human donor with COVID-19, enrolled during active disease. The donor label of this sample is uncertain. Sequences were obtained from peripheral blood. CDR3 nucleotide sequence: TGTGCCAGCAGCCAGTACCCAGGGACAGGGAACGAAAAACTGTTTTTT. Its protein is CASSQYPGTGNEKLFF.